The clone carrying this T cell receptor beta chain registers medium-sized by frequency. Its antigen is not known. In germline, CDR1 is MDHEN, CDR2 SYDVKM. This CDR3 region has 14 residues. The data belong to a study of T cell clusters in autoimmune cytopenias. Study as a whole: Per sample, median TRB depth was about 52,000 reads, yielding a median about 2,400 distinct clonotypes. Study-wide results and limits: TRB repertoire shifts in secondary cytopenia and chronic lymphocytic leukemia mostly reflected lymphoma, not autoimmunity. Clustering suggested that physiological T cell clusters were missing in primary autoimmune cytopenia patients. Compared with active autoimmune hepatitis patients, healthy donors showed 2.5 to 3-fold more exclusive TRB clusters.

TRB was amplified by touch-down multiplex PCR, primer pools A and B combined. TCRdb reworked the multiplex PCR reads into one entry per CDR3 protein, no DNA. The sample table includes around 8,000 distinct CDR3 sequences. TRB was amplified from approximately 250 ng of peripheral blood genomic DNA per sample. The origin of this receptor is a human donor with an autoimmune cytopenia or autoimmune hepatitis (not recorded which). Sequenced material: peripheral blood. The V and J genes are TRBV28 and TRBJ2-7; TCRdb's assignment of TRBD1 cannot be checked, as there is no DNA. The CDR3 sequence is CASRGQTGKGEQYF.